This T cell receptor (beta chain) was obtained from a study of response to subunit inactivated influenza vaccine. Study results and limitations: Authors suggested few new T cells are recruited by each seasonal influenza vaccination.

Of note for this clonotype: The antigen is not known.

TCRdb reprocessed the RT-PCR reads with MiXCR, giving one entry per CDR3 protein. The repertoire holds roughly 650,000 distinct CDR3 sequences, with 13% to 15% as singletons. The receptor's source is a man in his fifties or sixties who received an inactivated influenza vaccine. The sequenced sample was PBMCs from blood, obtained less than 15 days before vaccination.

For the CDR3, the DNA is TGCGCCAGCAGCCAAGATCGTGGGGGGAACGAGCAGTACTTC. Protein sequence: CASSQDRGGNEQYF. This rearrangement joins TRBV4-3 to TRBJ2-7, with D possibly matching TRBD2 (6 bases). Germline CDR1 LGHNA, CDR2 YSLEER. The germline V and J ends were trimmed by 0 bases and 5 bases, with 11 bases remaining between them. The CDR3 sequence is 14 residues long.